The 7 T cell receptor beta chains presented below share a single source sample, sequenced in a study of blood T cell repertoires in COVID-19. This table comes from immunoSEQ multiplex PCR, and its TCRdb copy is limited to in-frame clones, with some not included. The sample contains over 200,000 clones, approximately 90% of which appear only once. Sample: peripheral blood. The receptors were gathered from a young man with COVID-19, enrolled during active disease.

The chain is built from TRBV5-1 and TRBJ1-1; 8 nucleotides align to TRBD1. The CDR3 runs to 15 residues. Germline V CDR1 and CDR2: SGHRS, YFSETQ. The trim removed 4 bases at V and 6 bases at J, leaving 11 bases unmatched. The CDR3 protein is CASSAAQGVIAEAFF. The CDR3, as DNA: TGCGCCAGCAGCGCCGCACAGGGGGTTATAGCTGAAGCTTTCTTT.

The chain couples TRBV28 to TRBJ2-5, with 8 bases identical to TRBD2. Germline CDR1 MDHEN, CDR2 SYDVKM. Trimming at V came to 2 bases and at J to 2 bases, leaving 7 bases not matched to a gene. This CDR3 spans 16 amino acids. The DNA for the CDR3 is TGTGCCAGCAGTTTAGCTAGCGGGCCGAGACAAGAGACCCAGTACTTC. This sequence encodes CASSLASGPRQETQYF.

The chain uses TRBV7-2 and TRBJ1-3; TRBD1 matches at 8 bases. Germline trimming cut 0 bases from V and 4 bases from J; bases unmatched to any gene: 8. Germline CDR1 SGHTA, CDR2 FQGNSA. CDR3 length equals 17 residues. CDR3 DNA: TGTGCCAGCAGCTTAGCGACGCAGGGGGCGCCCGGAAACACCATATATTTT. Its translation is CASSLATQGAPGNTIYF.

The genes are TRBV28 and TRBJ1-3, with 10 bases lining up with TRBD1. With V trimmed by 4 bases and J by 3 bases, 6 bases remained unmatched. Germline loops: CDR1 MDHEN, CDR2 SYDVKM. The CDR3 is made up of 16 amino acids. DNA for the CDR3: TGTGCCAGCAGTTCGCCCGGGACAGGGGATGGAAACACCATATATTTT. Its translation: CASSSPGTGDGNTIYF.

V gene TRBV28 combines with J gene TRBJ2-3; possible D gene TRBD2, 6 bases. This CDR3 has 17 residues. Looked up from germline, CDR1 is MDHEN and CDR2 is SYDVKM. Trimming shortened V by 5 bases and J by 2 bases, and 20 bases separated the two germline ends. The CDR3 protein is CASSPGALAIYTDTQYF. The CDR3 DNA sequence: TGTGCCAGCAGTCCCGGTGCGCTAGCGATATACACAGATACGCAGTATTTT.

In this sample, this clone turned up once. CDR3 sequence: CASSRSPRALIEAFF. The DNA for the CDR3 is TGTGCCAGCTCACGCTCTCCCAGGGCATTGATTGAAGCTTTCTTT. The V and J genes are TRBV18 and TRBJ1-1, with D maybe TRBD1 (5 bases). Per the germline V gene, CDR1 is KGHSH and CDR2 is LQKENI. Trimming shortened V by 4 bases and J by 7 bases, and 19 bases separated the two germline ends. CDR3 length: 15 amino acids. The full variable domain, completed using reference TRBV18 and TRBJ1-1, is NAGVMQNPRHLVRRRGQEARLRCSPMKGHSHVYWYRQLPEEGLKFMVYLQKENIIDESGMPKERFSAEFPKEGPSILRIQQVVRGDSAAYFCASSRSPRALIEAFFGQGTRLTVV.

The J gene is TRBJ2-2, the V gene TRBV19; D gene unclear. Germline CDR1 reads LNHDA; CDR2 reads SQIVND (reference sequence). V was trimmed by 6 bases and J by 0 bases, leaving 8 bases between them. The CDR3 covers 14 residues. The CDR3 loop reads CASSLSPNTGELFF. The CDR3 DNA reads TGTGCCAGTAGCCTCTCCCCGAACACCGGGGAGCTGTTTTTT.